A selection of T cell receptor beta chains follows, all from one sample in a study of human T cells and chemical hapten exposure. TCRdb reprocessed the RACE reads with MiXCR, giving one entry per CDR3 protein. The data contain tens of thousands of distinct CDR3 sequences, 8% to 13% of them seen just once; the ten biggest clones take up under 2.5%. The starting material was whole blood, obtained in connection with sensitization to the hapten diphenylcyclopropenone (DPC). Every receptor here comes from a man aged 35 to 55 with alopecia areata. Some clones in this sample may be carry-over from other donors' samples. Both conserved end residues are part of each CDR3. Each record gives: V gene, clone size, D gene, J gene, CDR3 protein, CDR3 DNA. The D gene is left open where the match is weak. Only part of the rows carry a size: once, few, many, or a class if the clone is expanded.

>TRBV28|few|.|TRBJ2-5
CASTPGRFQETQYF
TGTGCCAGCACCCCCGGCAGGTTTCAAGAGACCCAGTACTTC
>TRBV27|.|TRBD2|TRBJ2-1
CASSLSGTSGPNEQFF
TGTGCCAGCAGTTTATCCGGGACTAGCGGCCCCAATGAGCAGTTCTTC
>TRBV6-5|.|.|TRBJ2-7
CASTESTAREGEQYF
TGTGCCAGCACCGAAAGCACGGCGAGAGAGGGCGAGCAGTACTTC
>TRBV7-2|.|.|TRBJ2-7
CASTPIWDGWQEQYF
TGTGCCAGCACCCCTATCTGGGACGGCTGGCAGGAGCAGTACTTC
>TRBV19|many|TRBD1|TRBJ1-5
CATSGTGDQPQHF
TGTGCCACCTCGGGGACAGGGGATCAGCCCCAGCATTTT
>TRBV6-2/TRBV6-3|few|TRBD2|TRBJ2-1
CASRREGNEQFF
TGTGCCAGCAGGCGGGAGGGCAATGAGCAGTTCTTC
>TRBV15|many|.|TRBJ2-3
CATSRDIGLSRNTQYF
TGTGCCACCAGCAGAGATATCGGGTTGTCGCGGAATACGCAGTATTTT
>TRBV6-2/TRBV6-3|many|TRBD1|TRBJ1-5
CASSRILQGDQPQHF
TGTGCCAGCAGCCGAATACTACAGGGGGATCAGCCCCAGCATTTT
>TRBV18|few|.|TRBJ2-6
CASSPWTPLGANVLTF
TGTGCCAGCTCACCCTGGACCCCTCTCGGGGCCAACGTCCTGACTTTC
>TRBV6-5|.|.|TRBJ1-1
CASSYTNLPGTEAFF
TGTGCCAGCAGTTACACAAACTTACCGGGCACTGAAGCTTTCTTT
>TRBV5-6|.|.|TRBJ2-7
CASSGPGDVYEQYF
TGTGCCAGCAGCGGGCCTGGGGACGTATACGAGCAGTACTTC
>TRBV15|many|.|TRBJ1-4
CATSRAGLGGKLFF
TGTGCCACCAGCAGAGCCGGCTTAGGGGGAAAACTGTTTTTT
>TRBV5-4|.|TRBD1|TRBJ2-2
CASSRQGVGELFF
TGTGCCAGCAGCCGACAGGGGGTCGGGGAGCTGTTTTTT